These T cell receptor beta chains were read from a single sample in a study of blood T cell repertoires in COVID-19. Using immunoSEQ multiplex PCR, the repertoire was profiled, and TCRdb retains in-frame clones only, with some absent. The sample yields roughly 45,000 clones, approximately 95% seen once. Sample: peripheral blood. These receptors came from a man aged 55 to 70 with COVID-19, enrolled during active disease. The CDR3 runs from the conserved cysteine through the conserved F or W. D genes are given only for firm matches. Clone size is shown for a subset of rows, as once, few, many or a class of expanded clone.

V gene	clone size	D gene	J gene	CDR3 DNA	CDR3 protein
TRBV7-9	-	-	TRBJ2-1	TGTGCCAGCAGCGCCATGAGGTCAAACCTCCTCTTGGAGGGTGAGCAGTTCTTC	CASSAMRSNLLLEGEQFF
TRBV18	once	TRBD1	TRBJ1-4	TGTGCCAGCGGCGGACAGGGGACTAATGAAAAACTGTTTTTT	CASGGQGTNEKLFF
TRBV30	-	TRBD1	TRBJ2-6	TGTGCCTGGAGGATACAGGGGGCCTCTGGGGCCAACGTCCTGACTTTC	CAWRIQGASGANVLTF
TRBV5-1	-	-	TRBJ2-5	TGCGCCAGCAGCTTGTCAGGGGCGAGCACGCAAGAGACCCAGTACTTC	CASSLSGASTQETQYF
TRBV4-2	-	-	TRBJ2-5	TGTGCCAGCAGCCAAGAATTCAGGGCAGAGACCCAGTACTTC	CASSQEFRAETQYF
TRBV20-1	-	-	TRBJ2-7	TGCAGTGCTGGGCCTTCCGTAGAGCAGTACTTC	CSAGPSVEQYF
TRBV28	-	-	TRBJ2-7	TGTGCCAGCAGTTCGGGGGCGGGAGCCTACGAGCAGTACTTC	CASSSGAGAYEQYF
TRBV2	-	-	TRBJ1-4	TGTGCCAGCAGAGGACAAGGCCTCTTTAATGAAAAACTGTTTTTT	CASRGQGLFNEKLFF
TRBV5-1	-	-	TRBJ1-4	TGCGCCAGCAGACAGTCAGGGGCGGATAATGAAAAACTGTTTTTT	CASRQSGADNEKLFF
TRBV12-2	once	-	TRBJ1-3	TGTGCAAGTCGTCCTCCCTACAGGGCTGGAAACACCATATATTTT	CASRPPYRAGNTIYF
TRBV5-1	few	TRBD1	TRBJ2-7	TGCGCCAGCAGCCCTGGAGTACAGGGGGCTTCTAACGAGCAGTACTTC	CASSPGVQGASNEQYF
TRBV5-4	-	TRBD2	TRBJ2-1	TGTGCCAGCAGCTTACCTAGCGGGAGCTCCTACAATGAGCAGTTCTTC	CASSLPSGSSYNEQFF
TRBV6-2/TRBV6-3	-	-	TRBJ2-4	TGTGCCAGCAGTGCGGATACAGGGAGACTAGCCAAAAACATTCAGTACTTC	CASSADTGRLAKNIQYF
TRBV28	few	TRBD1	TRBJ2-6	TGTGCCAGCAGGGAGACAGGGGGCAAGGCTGGGGCCAACGTCCTGACTTTC	CASRETGGKAGANVLTF
TRBV9	-	-	TRBJ2-3	TGTGCCAGCACCCCGAGCCCTCGGGGGACAGATACGCAGTATTTT	CASTPSPRGTDTQYF
TRBV5-1	-	TRBD1	TRBJ2-5	TGCGCCAGCAGCTCCGGACAGGGAGGTGGGGAGACCCAGTACTTC	CASSSGQGGGETQYF
TRBV2	-	-	TRBJ1-6	TGTGCCAGCAGCAGGGTCAGATTAGATAGCTCAAATTCACCCCTCCACTTT	CASSRVRLDSSNSPLHF
TRBV5-5	-	TRBD2	TRBJ2-1	TGTGCCAGCAGCTTGGGACTAGCCCCCTACAATGAGCAGTTCTTC	CASSLGLAPYNEQFF
TRBV6-5	-	-	TRBJ2-7	TGTGCCAGCAGATGGAGCTACGAGCAGTACTTC	CASRWSYEQYF
TRBV7-8	-	-	TRBJ1-1	TGTGCCAGCAGCACCCTCAATAATCGAGTCGGAGCTTTCTTT	CASSTLNNRVGAFF
TRBV10-3	-	TRBD1	TRBJ1-6	TGTGCCATCAGTGGGGGGGGACAGGGCAGTTCACCCCTCCACTTT	CAISGGGQGSSPLHF
TRBV5-5	-	-	TRBJ2-2	TGTGCCAGCAGCTGGGAGCGGGTGGCCGGGGAGCTGTTTTTT	CASSWERVAGELFF
TRBV5-6	-	-	TRBJ2-2	TGTGCCAGCAGCTTGGGACTGGGGACTCCCCTATCCGGGGAGCTGTTTTTT	CASSLGLGTPLSGELFF
TRBV19	-	-	TRBJ1-5	TGTGCCAGTAGTCCCCTCGCCCTCACAAATCAGCCCCAGCATTTT	CASSPLALTNQPQHF
TRBV21-1	few	-	TRBJ2-7	TGTGCCAGCAGCCCAGCCCTATACAGGAGCCCGCGCGAGCAGTACTTC	CASSPALYRSPREQYF
TRBV5-8	once	TRBD1	TRBJ1-5	TGTGCCAGCAGCTTGGGGGACAGTCCACTCAATCAGCCCCAGCATTTT	CASSLGDSPLNQPQHF
TRBV4-2	-	TRBD2	TRBJ2-1	TGTGCCAGCAGCCGGATAGGGACTAGCGGGGTATACAATGAGCAGTTCTTC	CASSRIGTSGVYNEQFF
TRBV18	-	TRBD1	TRBJ1-2	TGTGCCAGCTCTCGCCAAGACAGGGCGGGCTATGGCTACACCTTC	CASSRQDRAGYGYTF
TRBV24-1	once	TRBD1	TRBJ1-2	TGTGCCACCTCTAAAGGGACAGGCCTGGTGGGGCATGGCTACACCTTC	CATSKGTGLVGHGYTF
TRBV12-3/TRBV12-4	-	-	TRBJ1-1	TGTGCCAGCAGTTTACTCCGGGAAACTGAAGCTTTCTTT	CASSLLRETEAFF
TRBV6-5	-	-	TRBJ1-4	TGTGCCAGCAGTTACTGGGTCGCCGGAGATAAAGGACTGTTTTTT	CASSYWVAGDKGLFF
TRBV6-5	once	TRBD2	TRBJ2-1	TGTGCCAGCAGGCCCCCTAGCGGGAGGAACAATGAGCAGTTCTTC	CASRPPSGRNNEQFF
TRBV6-2/TRBV6-3	-	TRBD1	TRBJ2-1	TGTGCCAGCAGGCCTCCCGGGACAGGGAATAACAATGAGCAGTTCTTC	CASRPPGTGNNNEQFF
TRBV3-1/TRBV3-2	-	TRBD1	TRBJ1-1	TGTGCCAGCAGCCCGACAGGGGGAAGGACTGAAGCTTTCTTT	CASSPTGGRTEAFF
TRBV28	-	-	TRBJ2-7	TGTGCCAGCAGTGTCCAGCCGAGGGAAGGCGAGCAGTACTTC	CASSVQPREGEQYF
TRBV11-1	-	TRBD1	TRBJ1-2	TGTGCCAGCAGCGCAGGCCCTACAGGGGGAAGTGGCTACACCTTC	CASSAGPTGGSGYTF
TRBV5-1	-	-	TRBJ2-7	TGCGCCAGCAGCTTGGGGGCAGGGCCCAACTACGAGCAGTACTTC	CASSLGAGPNYEQYF
TRBV2	-	-	TRBJ2-6	TGTGCCATCCACAGGGACGGGGCCAACGTCCTGACTTTC	CAIHRDGANVLTF
TRBV13	-	-	TRBJ2-7	TGTGCCAGCAGCAGCGGGCCCACGGGGGTCTACGAGCAGTACTTC	CASSSGPTGVYEQYF
TRBV10-2	-	TRBD2	TRBJ2-2	TGCGCCAGCAGTACACACGGGGTTGCGGGAGCCCCCGGGGAGCTGTTTTTT	CASSTHGVAGAPGELFF
TRBV3-1/TRBV3-2	once	TRBD1	TRBJ1-4	TGTGCCAGCAGCCCAGGACAGGGGGTCAATGAAAAACTGTTTTTT	CASSPGQGVNEKLFF